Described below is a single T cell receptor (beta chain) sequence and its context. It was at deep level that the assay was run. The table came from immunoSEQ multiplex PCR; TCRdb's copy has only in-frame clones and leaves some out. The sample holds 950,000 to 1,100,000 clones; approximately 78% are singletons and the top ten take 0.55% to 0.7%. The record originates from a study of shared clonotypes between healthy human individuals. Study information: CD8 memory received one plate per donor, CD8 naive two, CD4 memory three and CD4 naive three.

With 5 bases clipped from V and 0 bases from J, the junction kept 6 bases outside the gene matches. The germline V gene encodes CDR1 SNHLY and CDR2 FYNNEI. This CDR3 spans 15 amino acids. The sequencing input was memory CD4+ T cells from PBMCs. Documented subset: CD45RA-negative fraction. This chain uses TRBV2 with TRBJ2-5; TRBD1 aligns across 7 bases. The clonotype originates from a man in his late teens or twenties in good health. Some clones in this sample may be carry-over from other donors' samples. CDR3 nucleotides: TGTGCCAGCAGTCAGGGGGACGGGGACCAAGAGACCCAGTACTTC. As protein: CASSQGDGDQETQYF. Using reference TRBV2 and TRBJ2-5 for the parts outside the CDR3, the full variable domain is EPEVTQTPSHQVTQMGQEVILRCVPISNHLYFYWYRQILGQKVEFLVSFYNNEISEKSEIFDDQFSVERPDGSNFTLKIRSTKLEDSAMYFCASSQGDGDQETQYFGPGTRLLVL.